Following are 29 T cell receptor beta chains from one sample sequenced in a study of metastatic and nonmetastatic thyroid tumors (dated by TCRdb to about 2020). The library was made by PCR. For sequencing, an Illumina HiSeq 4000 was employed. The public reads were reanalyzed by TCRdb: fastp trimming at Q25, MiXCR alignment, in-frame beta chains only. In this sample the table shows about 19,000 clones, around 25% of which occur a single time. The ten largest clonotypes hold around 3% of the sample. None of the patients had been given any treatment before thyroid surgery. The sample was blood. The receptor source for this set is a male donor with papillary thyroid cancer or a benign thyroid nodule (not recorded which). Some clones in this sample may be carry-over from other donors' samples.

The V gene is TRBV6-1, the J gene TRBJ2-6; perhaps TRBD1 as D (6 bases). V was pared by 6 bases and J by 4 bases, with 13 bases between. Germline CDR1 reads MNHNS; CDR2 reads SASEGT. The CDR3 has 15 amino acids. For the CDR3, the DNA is TGTGCCAGCAGCGAAACAGGGACCGGGGCCAACGTCCTGACTTTC. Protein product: CASSETGTGANVLTF.

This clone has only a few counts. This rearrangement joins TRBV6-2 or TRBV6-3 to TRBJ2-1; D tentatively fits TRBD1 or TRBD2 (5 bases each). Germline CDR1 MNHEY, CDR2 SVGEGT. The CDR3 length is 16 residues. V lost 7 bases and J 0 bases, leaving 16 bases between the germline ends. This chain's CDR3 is CASTTGEGYSYNEQFF. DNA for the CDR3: TGTGCCAGCACAACCGGAGAGGGGTACTCCTACAATGAGCAGTTCTTC.

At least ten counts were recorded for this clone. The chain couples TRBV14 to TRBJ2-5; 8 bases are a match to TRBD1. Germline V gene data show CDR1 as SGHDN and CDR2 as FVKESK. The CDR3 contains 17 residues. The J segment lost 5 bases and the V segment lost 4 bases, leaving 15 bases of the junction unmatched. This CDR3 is CASSRTFRGQTAETQYF. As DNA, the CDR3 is TGTGCCAGCAGCCGGACGTTCAGGGGGCAAACGGCCGAGACCCAGTACTTC.

CDR3 sequence: CASSEGLADTDTQYF. CDR3 sequence (DNA): TGTGCCAGCAGTGAAGGGCTAGCGGACACAGATACGCAGTATTTT. The chain has TRBV6-4 and TRBJ2-3; 7 nucleotides agree with TRBD2. The CDR3 is 15 amino acids. Trimming at V came to 3 bases and at J to 2 bases, leaving 5 bases not matched to a gene. Germline values: CDR1 MRHNA, CDR2 SNTAGT.

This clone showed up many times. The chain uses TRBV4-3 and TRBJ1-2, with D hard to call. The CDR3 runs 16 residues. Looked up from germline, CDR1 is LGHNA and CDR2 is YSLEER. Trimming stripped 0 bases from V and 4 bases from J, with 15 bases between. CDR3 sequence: CASSQESNEVIYGYTF. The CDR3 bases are TGCGCCAGCAGCCAAGAATCGAACGAGGTTATCTATGGCTACACCTTC.

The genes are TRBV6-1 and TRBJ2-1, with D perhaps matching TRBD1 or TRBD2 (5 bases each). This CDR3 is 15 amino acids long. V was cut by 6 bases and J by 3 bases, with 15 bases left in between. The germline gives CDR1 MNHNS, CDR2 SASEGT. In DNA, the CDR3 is TGTGCCAGCAGATTATCGGGGCAGGGCTACAATGAGCAGTTCTTC. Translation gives CASRLSGQGYNEQFF.

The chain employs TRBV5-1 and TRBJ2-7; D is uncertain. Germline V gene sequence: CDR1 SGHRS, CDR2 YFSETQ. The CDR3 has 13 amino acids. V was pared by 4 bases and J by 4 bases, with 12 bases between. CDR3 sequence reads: CASSEGWNYEQYF. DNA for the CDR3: TGCGCCAGCAGCGAAGGGTGGAATTACGAGCAGTACTTC.

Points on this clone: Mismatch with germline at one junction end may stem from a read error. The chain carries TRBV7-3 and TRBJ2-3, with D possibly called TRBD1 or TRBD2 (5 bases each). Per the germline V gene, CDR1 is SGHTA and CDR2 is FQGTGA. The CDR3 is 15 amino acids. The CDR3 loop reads CASSLGPELTNTQYF. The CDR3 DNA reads TGTGCCAGCAGCTTGGGACCCGAGCTCACAAATACGCAGTATTTT.

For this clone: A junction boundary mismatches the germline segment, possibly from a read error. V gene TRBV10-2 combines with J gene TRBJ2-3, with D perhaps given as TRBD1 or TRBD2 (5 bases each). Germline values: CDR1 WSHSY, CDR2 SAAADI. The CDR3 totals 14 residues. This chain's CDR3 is CASRRGRSTETQYF. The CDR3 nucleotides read TGCGCCAGCAGAAGGGGACGCTCAACAGAGACGCAGTATTTT.

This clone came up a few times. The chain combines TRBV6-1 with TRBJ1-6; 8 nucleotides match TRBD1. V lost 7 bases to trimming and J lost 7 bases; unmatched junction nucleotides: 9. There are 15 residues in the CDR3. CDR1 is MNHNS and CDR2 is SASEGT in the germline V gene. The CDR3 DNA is TGTGCCAGCACTACCCGACAGGGGCGAAATTCACCCCTCCACTTT. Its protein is CASTTRQGRNSPLHF.

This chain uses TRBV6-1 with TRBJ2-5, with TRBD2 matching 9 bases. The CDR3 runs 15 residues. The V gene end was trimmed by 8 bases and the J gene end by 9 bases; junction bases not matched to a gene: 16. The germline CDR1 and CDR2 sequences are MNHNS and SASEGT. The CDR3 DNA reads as TGTGCCAGCTGGGGAGGCGGGAGGGAGGCAGTGGCCCAGTACTTC. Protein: CASWGGGREAVAQYF.

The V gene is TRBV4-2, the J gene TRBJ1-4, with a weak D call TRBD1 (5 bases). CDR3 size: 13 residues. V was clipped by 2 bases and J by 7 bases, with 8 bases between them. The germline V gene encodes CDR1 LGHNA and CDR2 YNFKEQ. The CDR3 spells CASSQRRVEKLFF. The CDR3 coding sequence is TGTGCCAGCAGCCAACGCAGGGTTGAAAAACTGTTTTTT.

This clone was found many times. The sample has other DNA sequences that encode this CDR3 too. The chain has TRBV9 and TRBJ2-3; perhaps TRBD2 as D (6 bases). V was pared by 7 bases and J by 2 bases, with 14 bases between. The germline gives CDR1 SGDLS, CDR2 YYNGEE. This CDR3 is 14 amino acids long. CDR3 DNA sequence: TGTGCCAGCGGAGTTAGCGGAAACACAGATACGCAGTATTTT. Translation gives CASGVSGNTDTQYF.

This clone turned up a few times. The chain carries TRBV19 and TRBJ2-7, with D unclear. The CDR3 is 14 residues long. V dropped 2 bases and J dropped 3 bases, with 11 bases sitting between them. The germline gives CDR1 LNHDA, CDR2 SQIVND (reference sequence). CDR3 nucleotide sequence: TGTGCCAGTAGTATATCACAGACAAGCTACGAGCAGTACTTC. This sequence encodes CASSISQTSYEQYF.

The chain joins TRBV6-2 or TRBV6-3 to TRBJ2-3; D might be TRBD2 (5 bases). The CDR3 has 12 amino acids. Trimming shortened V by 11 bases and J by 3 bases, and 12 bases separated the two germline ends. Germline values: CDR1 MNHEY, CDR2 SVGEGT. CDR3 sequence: CAPEGPTDTQYF. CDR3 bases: TGTGCCCCAGAGGGTCCAACAGATACGCAGTATTTT.

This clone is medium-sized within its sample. CDR3 in DNA: TGCAGTGCTAGGGGGGGAGCCGAGCGGGAGGTACGCTCCTACAATGAGCAGTTCTTC. Amino acid sequence: CSARGGAEREVRSYNEQFF. The rearrangement links TRBV20-1 to TRBJ2-1; 9 bases agree with TRBD2. Per the germline V gene, CDR1 is DFQATT and CDR2 is SNEGSKA (reference sequence). This CDR3 has 19 amino acids. J lost 0 bases, V lost 3 bases, and 15 bases had no gene match.

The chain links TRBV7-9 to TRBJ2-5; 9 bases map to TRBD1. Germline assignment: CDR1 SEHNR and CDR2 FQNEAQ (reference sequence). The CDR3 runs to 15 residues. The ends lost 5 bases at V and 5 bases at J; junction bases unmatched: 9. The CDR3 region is CASSPSTGGLETQYF. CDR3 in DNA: TGTGCCAGCAGCCCCAGCACAGGGGGCCTTGAGACCCAGTACTTC.

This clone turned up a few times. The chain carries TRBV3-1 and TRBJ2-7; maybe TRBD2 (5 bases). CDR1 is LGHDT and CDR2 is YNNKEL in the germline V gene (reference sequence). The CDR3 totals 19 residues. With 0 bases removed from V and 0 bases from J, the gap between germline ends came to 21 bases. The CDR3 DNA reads TGTGCCAGCAGCCAAGATCGAGTGAGGTGGGAGCCGAGCTCCTACGAGCAGTACTTC. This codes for CASSQDRVRWEPSSYEQYF.

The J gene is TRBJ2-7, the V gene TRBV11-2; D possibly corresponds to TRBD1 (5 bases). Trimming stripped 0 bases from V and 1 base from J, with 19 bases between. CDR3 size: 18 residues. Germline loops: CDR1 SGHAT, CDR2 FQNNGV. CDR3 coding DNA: TGTGCCAGCAGCTTAGACGGAGCCGTGACAGTCTTGTCCTACGAGCAGTACTTC. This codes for CASSLDGAVTVLSYEQYF.

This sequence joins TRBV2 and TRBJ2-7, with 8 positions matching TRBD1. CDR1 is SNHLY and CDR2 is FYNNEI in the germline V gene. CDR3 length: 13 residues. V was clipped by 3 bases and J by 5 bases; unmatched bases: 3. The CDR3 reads CASSDNRGDEQYF. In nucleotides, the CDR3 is TGTGCCAGCAGTGATAACAGGGGGGACGAGCAGTACTTC. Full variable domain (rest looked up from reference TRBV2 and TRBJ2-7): EPEVTQTPSHQVTQMGQEVILRCVPISNHLYFYWYRQILGQKVEFLVSFYNNEISEKSEIFDDQFSVERPDGSNFTLKIRSTKLEDSAMYFCASSDNRGDEQYFGPGTRLTVT.

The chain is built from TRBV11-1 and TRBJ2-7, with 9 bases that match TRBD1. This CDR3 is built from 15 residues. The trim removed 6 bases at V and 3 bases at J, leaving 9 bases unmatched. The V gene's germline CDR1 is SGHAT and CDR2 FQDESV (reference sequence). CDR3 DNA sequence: TGTGCCAGCAGGGATCCGGGACAGGGCTACTACGAGCAGTACTTC. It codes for CASRDPGQGYYEQYF.

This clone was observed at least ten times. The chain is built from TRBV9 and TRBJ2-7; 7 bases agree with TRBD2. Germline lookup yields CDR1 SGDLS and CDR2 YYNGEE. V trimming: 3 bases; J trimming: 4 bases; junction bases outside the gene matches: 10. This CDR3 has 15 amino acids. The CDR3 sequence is CASSGAKGGSYEQYF. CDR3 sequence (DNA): TGTGCCAGCAGCGGTGCCAAGGGCGGGAGTTACGAGCAGTACTTC.

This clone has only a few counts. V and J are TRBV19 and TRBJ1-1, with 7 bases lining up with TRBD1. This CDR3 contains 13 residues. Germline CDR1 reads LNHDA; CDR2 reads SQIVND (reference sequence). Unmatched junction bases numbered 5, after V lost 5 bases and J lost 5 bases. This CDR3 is CASSVTGRTEAFF. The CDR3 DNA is TGTGCCAGTAGTGTGACAGGGAGAACTGAAGCTTTCTTT.

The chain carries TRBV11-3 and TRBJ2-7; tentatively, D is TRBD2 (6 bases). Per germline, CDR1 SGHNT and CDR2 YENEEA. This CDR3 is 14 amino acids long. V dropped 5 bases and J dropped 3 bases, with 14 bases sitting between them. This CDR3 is CASSHGGTGYEQYF. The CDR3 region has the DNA TGTGCCAGCAGCCATGGGGGGACGGGCTACGAGCAGTACTTC.

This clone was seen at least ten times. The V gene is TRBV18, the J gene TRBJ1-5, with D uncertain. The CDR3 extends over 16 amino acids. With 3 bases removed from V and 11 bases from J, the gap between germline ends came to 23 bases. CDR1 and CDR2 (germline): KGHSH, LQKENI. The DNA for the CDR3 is TGTGCCAGCTCACCCCGGTCCGGCATTGCAGGTGGGGCCCAGCATTTT. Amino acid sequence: CASSPRSGIAGGAQHF.

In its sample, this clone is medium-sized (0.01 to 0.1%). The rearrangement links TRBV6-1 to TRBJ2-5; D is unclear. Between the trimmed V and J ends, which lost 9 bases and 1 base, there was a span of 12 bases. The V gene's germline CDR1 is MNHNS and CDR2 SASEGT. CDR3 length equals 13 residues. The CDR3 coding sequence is TGTGCCAGTGCTGGGGAACCCCAAGAGACCCAGTACTTC. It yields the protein CASAGEPQETQYF.

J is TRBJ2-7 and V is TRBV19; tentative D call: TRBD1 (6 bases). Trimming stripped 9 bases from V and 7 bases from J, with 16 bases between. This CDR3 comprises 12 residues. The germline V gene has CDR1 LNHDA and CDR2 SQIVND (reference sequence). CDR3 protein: CASLGAGGEQYF. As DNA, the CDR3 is TGTGCCAGCCTGGGGGCAGGAGGTGAGCAGTACTTC.

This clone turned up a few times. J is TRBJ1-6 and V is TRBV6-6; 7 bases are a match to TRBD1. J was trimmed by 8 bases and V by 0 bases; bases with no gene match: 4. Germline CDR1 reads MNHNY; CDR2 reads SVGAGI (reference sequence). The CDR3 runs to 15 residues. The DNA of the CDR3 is TGTGCCAGCAGTTACTCGAGGCAGGGGGATTCACCCCTCCACTTT. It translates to CASSYSRQGDSPLHF.

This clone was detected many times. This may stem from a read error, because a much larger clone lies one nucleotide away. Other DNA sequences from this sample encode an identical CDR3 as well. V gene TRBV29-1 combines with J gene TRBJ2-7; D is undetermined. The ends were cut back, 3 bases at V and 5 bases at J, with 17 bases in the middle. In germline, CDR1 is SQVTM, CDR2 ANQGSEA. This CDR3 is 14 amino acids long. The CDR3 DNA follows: TGCAGCGTTGAGGAGTGGGTGGGCTACCACGAGCAGTACTTC. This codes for CSVEEWVGYHEQYF.